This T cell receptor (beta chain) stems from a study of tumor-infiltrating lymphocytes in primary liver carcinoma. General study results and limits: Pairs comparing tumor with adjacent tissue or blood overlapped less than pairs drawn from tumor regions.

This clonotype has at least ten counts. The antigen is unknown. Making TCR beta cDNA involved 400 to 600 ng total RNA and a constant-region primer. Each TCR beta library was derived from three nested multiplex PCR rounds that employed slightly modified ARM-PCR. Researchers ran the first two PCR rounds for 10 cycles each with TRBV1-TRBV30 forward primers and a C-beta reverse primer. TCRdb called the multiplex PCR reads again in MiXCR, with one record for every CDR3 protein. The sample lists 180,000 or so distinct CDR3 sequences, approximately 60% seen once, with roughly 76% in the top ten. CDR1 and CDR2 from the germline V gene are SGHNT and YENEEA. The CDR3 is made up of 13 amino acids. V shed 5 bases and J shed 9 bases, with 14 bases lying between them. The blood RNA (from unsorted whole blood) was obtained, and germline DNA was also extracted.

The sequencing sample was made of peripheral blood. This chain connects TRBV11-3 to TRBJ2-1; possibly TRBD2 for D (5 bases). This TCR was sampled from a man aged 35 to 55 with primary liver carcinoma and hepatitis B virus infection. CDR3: CASSPEGRSEQFF. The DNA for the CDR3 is TGTGCCAGCAGCCCTGAGGGAAGAAGTGAGCAGTTCTTC.